This TCR beta chain is drawn from a study of T-cell reconstitution after alpha-beta-depleted transplantation in children. This clonotype showed up many times. Construction of the TCRbeta library involved unique molecular identifiers. In TCRdb, the PCR reads were re-called with MiXCR into one record per CDR3 protein. Of around 240,000 distinct CDR3 sequences in the sample, 7.5% to 10% were seen once. Germline values: CDR1 SGHNT, CDR2 YENEEA. Trimming removed 3 bases at V and 3 bases at J, with 20 bases between. There are 18 residues in the CDR3. The chain recombines TRBV11-3 with TRBJ2-2, with D tentatively TRBD1 (6 bases). The TCR originated in a human donor who donated a stem cell graft to a child with SCID. The sample in question was PBMCs from the stem cell graft donor, obtained from the stem cell graft. This CDR3 reads CASSLGRGPLAYTGELFF. Here the CDR3 DNA reads TGTGCCAGCAGCTTGGGCAGGGGCCCCCTGGCCTACACCGGGGAGCTGTTTTTT.